The clone carrying this T cell receptor (beta chain) was observed many times. The antigen is unknown. Time point: newly diagnosed GD, antithyroid drugs for less than 3 months. Researchers made the TCR library from RNA that was extracted from PBMCs. These data are taken from a study of regulatory T cells in long-lasting Graves disease. Points from the study as a whole: Persistent disease exhibited a predilection for TRBV28, TRBJ1-2 and TRBJ2-5.

Combining iRepertoire HTBI primers with Arm-PCR of CDR3 regions, the authors built TCR beta libraries. TCRdb itself ran the multiplex PCR reads through MiXCR, one entry per CDR3 protein. The sample has roughly 420,000 distinct CDR3 sequences; around 16% are singletons. Germline V CDR1 and CDR2: SNHLY, FYNNEI. The germline V and J ends were trimmed by 2 bases and 2 bases, with 13 bases remaining between them. The length of the CDR3 is 15 residues. The sample in question was peripheral blood mononuclear cells (PBMCs), obtained at new diagnosis, from a patient treated with antithyroid drugs. The V call is TRBV2, the J call TRBJ2-7; no definite D call. The sequence derives from a female donor with Graves disease. The CDR3 is CASSELSTRAYEQYF. The CDR3 DNA follows: TGTGCCAGCAGTGAACTGTCAACCCGAGCCTACGAGCAGTACTTC.